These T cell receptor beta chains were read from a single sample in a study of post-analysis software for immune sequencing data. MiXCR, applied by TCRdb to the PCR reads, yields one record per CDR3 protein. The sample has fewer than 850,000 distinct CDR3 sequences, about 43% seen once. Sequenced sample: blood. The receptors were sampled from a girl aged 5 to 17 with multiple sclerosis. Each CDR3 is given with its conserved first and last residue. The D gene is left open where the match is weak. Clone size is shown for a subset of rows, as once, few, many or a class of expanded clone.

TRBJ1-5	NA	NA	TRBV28	TGTGCCAGCAGTTTGGGGTACGCGGGGCTCCGCAATCAGCCCCAGCATTTT	CASSLGYAGLRNQPQHF
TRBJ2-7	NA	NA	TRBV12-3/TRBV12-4	TGTGCCAGCAGTTTTGGGGAGGTAGAGCAGTACTTC	CASSFGEVEQYF
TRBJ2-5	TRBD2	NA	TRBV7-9	TGTGCCAGCAGACCCACTAGCGGGGACTACAATGAGCAGTACTTC	CASRPTSGDYNEQYF
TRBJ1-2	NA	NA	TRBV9	TGTGCCAGCAGCGTAGAGCGAGACAGAGACTATGGCTACACCTTC	CASSVERDRDYGYTF
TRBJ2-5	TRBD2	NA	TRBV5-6	TGTGCCAGCAGCCGACTAGCGGGAGACCAGTACTTC	CASSRLAGDQYF
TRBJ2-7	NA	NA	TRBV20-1	TGCAGTGCTAGAGTACGGGGCCGATACGAGCAGTACTTC	CSARVRGRYEQYF
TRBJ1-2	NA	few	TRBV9	TGTGCCAGCAGCGACTACTTCTATGGCTACACCTTC	CASSDYFYGYTF
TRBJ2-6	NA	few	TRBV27	TGTGCCAGCACCAAATCTGGGGCCAACGTCCTGACTTTC	CASTKSGANVLTF
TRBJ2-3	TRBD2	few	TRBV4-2	TGTGCCAGCAGCCAAGATGGGAATAGCGGGAGGGGGGGCACAGATACGCAGTATTTT	CASSQDGNSGRGGTDTQYF
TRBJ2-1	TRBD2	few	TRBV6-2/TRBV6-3	TGTGCCACTGGCTTAGCGGGAGGGTCCTACAATGAGCAGTTCTTC	CATGLAGGSYNEQFF
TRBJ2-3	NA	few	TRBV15	TGTGCCACCAGCAGAGACAACGAAGCGGATACGCAGTATTTT	CATSRDNEADTQYF
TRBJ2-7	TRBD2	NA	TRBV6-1	TGTGCCAGCAGTGAAGCTGGCTGGACTAGCGGGAGTGCGGAGCAGTACTTC	CASSEAGWTSGSAEQYF
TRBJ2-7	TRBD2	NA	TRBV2	TGTGCCAGCCACTCCGGGACTAGCGGGAGATCTCGGTACGAGCAGTACTTC	CASHSGTSGRSRYEQYF
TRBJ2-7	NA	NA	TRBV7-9	TGTGCCAGCAACACCGACCGGGACACGATTTTGGAGCAGTACTTC	CASNTDRDTILEQYF
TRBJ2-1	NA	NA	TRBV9	TGTGCCAGCAGCCAATTCGGAAAGTTATACAATGAGCAGTTCTTC	CASSQFGKLYNEQFF
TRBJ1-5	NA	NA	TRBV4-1	TGCGCCAGCAGCCAAGATATAGGACTGATCAATCAGCCCCAGCATTTT	CASSQDIGLINQPQHF
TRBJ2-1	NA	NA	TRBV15	TGTGCCACCAGCAGACACCCTTCTAGCATCTCCTACAATGAGCAGTTCTTC	CATSRHPSSISYNEQFF
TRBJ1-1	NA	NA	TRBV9	TGTGCCAGCAGCGCCTCAGGGACACGGAACACTGAAGCTTTCTTT	CASSASGTRNTEAFF
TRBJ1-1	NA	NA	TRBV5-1	TGCGCCAGCAGCTACGACAGGATCCCCACTGAAGCTTTCTTT	CASSYDRIPTEAFF
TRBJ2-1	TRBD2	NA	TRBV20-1	TGCAGTGCTAGAGGGGGGGGAGCGATCTACAATGAGCAGTTCTTC	CSARGGGAIYNEQFF
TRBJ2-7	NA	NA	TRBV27	TGTGCCAGCAGTTTATCCCAGGGGGGATACGAGCAGTACTTC	CASSLSQGGYEQYF
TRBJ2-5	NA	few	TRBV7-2	TGTGCCAGCAGCTTAATAGGCAGGGGACGGGAGACCCAGTACTTC	CASSLIGRGRETQYF
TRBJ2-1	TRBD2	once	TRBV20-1	TGCAGTGCTAGCGTTGCGGGAGGTTACAATGAGCAGTTCTTC	CSASVAGGYNEQFF
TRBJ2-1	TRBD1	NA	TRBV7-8	TGTGCCAGCAGCCCCACCGGGACAGGGGGCCATGAGCAGTTCTTC	CASSPTGTGGHEQFF
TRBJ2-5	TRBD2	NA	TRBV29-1	TGCAGCGTTGAAGATTTTCCAGCTGTGGGGGGGTCCCAGTACTTC	CSVEDFPAVGGSQYF
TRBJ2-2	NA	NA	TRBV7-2	TGTGCCAGCAGGAAGGGGACGCCGACGAACACCGGGGAGCTGTTTTTT	CASRKGTPTNTGELFF
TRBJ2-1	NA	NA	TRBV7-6	TGTGCCAGCAGCTTTCCTCCCGGGACGAATTACAATGAGCAGTTCTTC	CASSFPPGTNYNEQFF
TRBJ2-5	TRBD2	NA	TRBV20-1	TGCAGTGCTAGAGTTGGGACTAGCGGGTACCAAGAGACCCAGTACTTC	CSARVGTSGYQETQYF
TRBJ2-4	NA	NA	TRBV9	TGTGCCAGCAGCGTATCACCCAGTCGCGGAGGAGAAAACATTCAGTACTTC	CASSVSPSRGGENIQYF
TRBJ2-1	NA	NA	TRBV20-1	TGCAGTGCTAGAGGGGAGGCCGAATACAATGAGCAGTTCTTC	CSARGEAEYNEQFF
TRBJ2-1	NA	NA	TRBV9	TGTGCCAGCAGCGTAGGTTCGAGTTGGGGCAATGAGCAGTTCTTC	CASSVGSSWGNEQFF
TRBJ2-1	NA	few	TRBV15	TGTGCCACCAGCAGAGGAAGTGGAAGGGAGAAAGAGCAGTTCTTC	CATSRGSGREKEQFF
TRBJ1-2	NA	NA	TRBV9	TGTGCCAGCAGCGTAGCCAGCTTCCCCTATGGCTACACCTTC	CASSVASFPYGYTF
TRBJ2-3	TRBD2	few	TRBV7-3	TGTGCCAGCAGCCCCGTGGGCGGGAGAGTCCCAGATACGCAGTATTTT	CASSPVGGRVPDTQYF
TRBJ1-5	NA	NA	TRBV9	TGTGCCAGCAGCGCCCGTGGGGGGCCTCAGCCCCAGCATTTT	CASSARGGPQPQHF
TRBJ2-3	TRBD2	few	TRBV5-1	TGCGCCAGCAGTGATCCTAGGCGGACTAGCGGGTTTCCAAGCACAGATACGCAGTATTTT	CASSDPRRTSGFPSTDTQYF
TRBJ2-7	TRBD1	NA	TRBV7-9	TGTGCCAGCAGCTCCGACAGGACAGGGGGTTACGAGCAGTACTTC	CASSSDRTGGYEQYF
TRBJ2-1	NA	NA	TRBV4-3	TGCGCCAGCAGCCCCTTAGTCGCCTCTCCCCCGGGGGAGCAGTTCTTC	CASSPLVASPPGEQFF
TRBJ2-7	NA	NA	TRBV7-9	TGTGCCAGCAGCTTAGAGGGAGGAGTCTCCCTCTACGAGCAGTACTTC	CASSLEGGVSLYEQYF
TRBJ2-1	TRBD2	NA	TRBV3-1	TGTGCCAGCAGCCTCGGACTAGCGGGAGTTTCCTACAATGAGCAGTTCTTC	CASSLGLAGVSYNEQFF
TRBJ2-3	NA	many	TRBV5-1	TGCGCCAGCAGCTTGGCCGGGAGCACAGATACGCAGTATTTT	CASSLAGSTDTQYF
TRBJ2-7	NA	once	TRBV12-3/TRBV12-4	TGTGCCAGCAGTTTTGGCGGCAGGAGCTCCTACGAGCAGTACTTC	CASSFGGRSSYEQYF
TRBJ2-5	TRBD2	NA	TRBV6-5	TGTGCCAGCAGTTACGGGACTAGCGTCACCCGGCAGTACTTC	CASSYGTSVTRQYF
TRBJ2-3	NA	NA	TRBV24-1	TGTGCCACCAGTGATTTGGGGCACGAAAAGGCTAGCACAGATACGCAGTATTTT	CATSDLGHEKASTDTQYF
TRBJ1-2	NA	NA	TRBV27	TGTGCCAGCAGTCCCCTTGGGACCGGGGGCTACACCTTC	CASSPLGTGGYTF
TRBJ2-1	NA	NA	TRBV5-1	TGCGCCAGCAGCCCGAGCGCTCCGGGGGATGAGCAGTTCTTC	CASSPSAPGDEQFF
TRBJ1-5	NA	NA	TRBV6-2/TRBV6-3	TGTGCCAGCAGCTGGACAGAAAATAGCAATCAGCCCCAGCATTTT	CASSWTENSNQPQHF
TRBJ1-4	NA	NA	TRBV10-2	TGCGCCAGCAGTGACATAGGGGACGAAAAACTGTTTTTT	CASSDIGDEKLFF
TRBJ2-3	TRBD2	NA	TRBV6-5	TGTGCCAGCAGGGGAGGACTAGCGGGAGGAGATACGCAGTATTTT	CASRGGLAGGDTQYF
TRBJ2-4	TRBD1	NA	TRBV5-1	TGCGCCAGCAGCCCCTGGACAGGGGGCGACAAAAACATTCAGTACTTC	CASSPWTGGDKNIQYF
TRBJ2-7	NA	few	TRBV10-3	TGTGCCATCAGTGAGTCGCGGGGAAACGAGCAGTACTTC	CAISESRGNEQYF
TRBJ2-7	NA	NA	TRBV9	TGTGCCAGCAGCGGACAGGACAGAACCTACGAGCAGTACTTC	CASSGQDRTYEQYF
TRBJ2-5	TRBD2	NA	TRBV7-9	TGTGCCAGCAGCTTAGCGCTGACTAGCGGCCCCAGGGGAGAGACCCAGTACTTC	CASSLALTSGPRGETQYF
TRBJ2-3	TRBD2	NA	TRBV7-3	TGTGCCAGCAGCCCCTGGCCCAGCGGGAGGAGGGGAGGGACGCAGTATTTT	CASSPWPSGRRGGTQYF
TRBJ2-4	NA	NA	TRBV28	TGTGCCAGCACACGGGCAGCTAAAAGTAGCATTCAGTACTTC	CASTRAAKSSIQYF